Detailed here is one TCR beta chain. The data are from a study of T cell changes during pregnancy in multiple sclerosis. Clones were read by immunoSEQ multiplex PCR, and TCRdb kept only the in-frame ones, dropping some. The data show 30,000 to 35,000 clones, roughly nine tenths seen once. The V end was cut by 4 bases, the J end by 0 bases, with 7 bases between. The germline V gene encodes CDR1 MNHNS and CDR2 SASEGT. The CDR3 is 14 residues long. The sequence was collected from a female donor with multiple sclerosis, enrolled in a pregnancy study. This chain links TRBV6-1 with TRBJ2-4; D call uncertain. The sample consisted of CD8+ T cells from peripheral blood mononuclear cells, taken before pregnancy. The CDR3 coding sequence is TGTGCCAGCAGTGGCACTATAGCCAAAAACATTCAGTACTTC. Its translation is CASSGTIAKNIQYF.